The rows below give T cell receptor beta chains drawn from one sample of a study of cytomegalovirus exposure and HLA in healthy donors. The method was immunoSEQ multiplex PCR; TCRdb's version includes in-frame clones alone and lacks a portion of them. The sample gives about 88,000 clones, nearly 70% of which show up once; 2.7% is in the top ten. Sequencing input: PBMCs. These receptors were collected from a man aged 50 to 59 in good health and CMV-seronegative. Both conserved end residues are part of each CDR3.

v_call	j_call	cdr3_aa
TRBV12-5	TRBJ1-2	CASGFWDRAYGYTF
TRBV7-9	TRBJ1-2	CASSRGYRGGYGYTF
TRBV7-9	TRBJ1-2	CASSPYRDRGPSAGYTF
TRBV4-3	TRBJ1-5	CASSQTPPGGQPQHF
TRBV14	TRBJ2-6	CASSIYRGTGANVLTF
TRBV2	TRBJ1-1	CASSIAGGGTEAFF
TRBV4-2	TRBJ1-4	CASSQTDRSNEKLFF
TRBV9	TRBJ2-7	CASSVGSRDSEQYF
TRBV7-8	TRBJ2-6	CASSGRLAGRGGANVLTF
TRBV6-4	TRBJ2-1	CASSVETDDEQFF
TRBV5-6	TRBJ2-5	CASSLGLQETQYF
TRBV6-6	TRBJ2-3	CASSYQGIRDTQYF
TRBV5-1	TRBJ2-7	CASSLGGAGSEQYF
TRBV5-1	TRBJ2-3	CASTTGSPSTDTQYF
TRBV19	TRBJ2-2	CASSRLAGVTGELFF
TRBV4-1	TRBJ2-3	CASSQVLAGVDTQYF
TRBV19	TRBJ1-2	CASSVSGAGGYTF
TRBV2	TRBJ2-5	CASRVRETQYF
TRBV6-1	TRBJ1-3	CASRRASGNTIYF
TRBV4-2	TRBJ2-1	CASSQDLTSGGIYEQFF
TRBV30	TRBJ1-2	CACPEGVNYGYTF
TRBV4-1	TRBJ2-5	CASSQDRGMVTQYF
TRBV5-1	TRBJ1-2	CASSRDSPNYGYTF
TRBV7-9	TRBJ1-2	CASSPPGVYGYTF
TRBV4-1	TRBJ2-1	CASSPGQGAANEQFF
TRBV27	TRBJ2-7	CASRYRTRSLYEQYF
TRBV5-1	TRBJ1-2	CASSLGGTPQGDGYTF
TRBV29-1	TRBJ2-3	CSVASGRGADTQYF
TRBV7-2	TRBJ2-3	CASSLEGLYTDTQYF
TRBV30	TRBJ1-4	CAWSGQALNEKLFF
TRBV7-8	TRBJ2-3	CASSSPQRLAGVSTDTQYF
TRBV11-1	TRBJ2-5	CASRPGTVKETQYF
TRBV9	TRBJ2-3	CASSPTGAADTQYF
TRBV7-8	TRBJ2-1	CASSLKRVGTGKGTEQFF
TRBV9	TRBJ2-3	CASSAFAATDTQYF
TRBV10-3	TRBJ1-1	CAISRTGGDILNTEAFF
TRBV5-1	TRBJ2-5	CASSLTGQGASETQYF
TRBV11-3	TRBJ2-2	CASKGGGELFF
TRBV4-3	TRBJ2-2	CASSRGLAGGTGELFF
TRBV5-1	TRBJ1-5	CASSLYGANQPQHF
TRBV5-1	TRBJ2-7	CASSEGTRGSYEQYF
TRBV2	TRBJ2-1	CASSDHTLESYNEQFF
TRBV10-2	TRBJ2-4	CASRRQGSGAKNIQYF